Following are 5 T cell receptor beta chains from one sample sequenced in a study of CD8 T cells in Susac syndrome. It was with random hexamers that roughly 0.45 to 1 ug RNA was reverse transcribed. TCRdb re-called the immunoSEQ multiplex PCR reads through MiXCR, storing one row per CDR3 protein. Of over 350,000 distinct CDR3 sequences listed, roughly 85% are singletons. What was sequenced was CD8+ T cells from PBMCs. These receptors came from a human donor with multiple sclerosis.

The chain couples TRBV4-2 to TRBJ1-1; D remains ambiguous. Germline V gene data show CDR1 as LGHNA and CDR2 as YNFKEQ. The V end lost 5 bases, the J end lost 4 bases, and 17 bases lay between the germline ends. This CDR3 has 15 amino acids. The CDR3 loop is CASSYFSDAGTEAFF. The CDR3 coding sequence is TGTGCCAGCAGCTACTTTTCAGACGCGGGCACTGAAGCTTTCTTT.

CDR3 amino acids: CASSLDRGGNYGYTF. CDR3 DNA: TGTGCCAGCAGTTTGGACAGAGGAGGAAACTATGGCTACACCTTC. This rearrangement joins TRBV28 to TRBJ1-2; weak D call: TRBD1 (6 bases). Germline V CDR1 and CDR2: MDHEN, SYDVKM. V shed 3 bases and J shed 2 bases, with 13 bases lying between them. The CDR3 loop spans 15 amino acids.

V gene TRBV24-1 combines with J gene TRBJ2-5; 7 nucleotides match TRBD1. CDR3 length: 14 amino acids. V gave up 4 bases and J gave up 7 bases; unmatched junction bases: 8. Per germline, CDR1 KGHDR and CDR2 SFDVKD. CDR3 sequence reads: CATSDSQTGWTQYF. CDR3 nucleotide sequence: TGTGCCACCAGTGACTCTCAGACAGGGTGGACCCAGTACTTC.

The J gene is TRBJ2-3, the V gene TRBV11-2; no clear D. The CDR3 contains 15 residues. The germline V and J ends were trimmed by 5 bases and 0 bases, with 12 bases remaining between them. Germline V gene lookup returns CDR1 SGHAT and CDR2 FQNNGV. The CDR3: CASSPNAPSTDTQYF. DNA for the CDR3: TGTGCCAGCAGCCCGAATGCCCCCAGCACAGATACGCAGTATTTT.

V and J are TRBV15 and TRBJ2-5, with a weak D call TRBD1 (6 bases). Trimming removed 2 bases from V and 5 bases from J, with 12 bases in between. The CDR3 consists of 14 residues. The germline V gene encodes CDR1 LNHNV and CDR2 YYDKDF (reference sequence). The CDR3 sequence is CATSRQGWGETQYF. The CDR3 DNA sequence: TGTGCCACCAGCAGACAGGGGTGGGGTGAGACCCAGTACTTC. The entire variable domain, with the rest obtained from reference TRBV15 and TRBJ2-5, is as follows: DAMVIQNPRYQVTQFGKPVTLSCSQTLNHNVMYWYQQKSSQAPKLLFHYYDKDFNNEADTPDNFQSRRPNTSFCFLDIRSPGLGDTAMYLCATSRQGWGETQYFGPGTRLLVL.